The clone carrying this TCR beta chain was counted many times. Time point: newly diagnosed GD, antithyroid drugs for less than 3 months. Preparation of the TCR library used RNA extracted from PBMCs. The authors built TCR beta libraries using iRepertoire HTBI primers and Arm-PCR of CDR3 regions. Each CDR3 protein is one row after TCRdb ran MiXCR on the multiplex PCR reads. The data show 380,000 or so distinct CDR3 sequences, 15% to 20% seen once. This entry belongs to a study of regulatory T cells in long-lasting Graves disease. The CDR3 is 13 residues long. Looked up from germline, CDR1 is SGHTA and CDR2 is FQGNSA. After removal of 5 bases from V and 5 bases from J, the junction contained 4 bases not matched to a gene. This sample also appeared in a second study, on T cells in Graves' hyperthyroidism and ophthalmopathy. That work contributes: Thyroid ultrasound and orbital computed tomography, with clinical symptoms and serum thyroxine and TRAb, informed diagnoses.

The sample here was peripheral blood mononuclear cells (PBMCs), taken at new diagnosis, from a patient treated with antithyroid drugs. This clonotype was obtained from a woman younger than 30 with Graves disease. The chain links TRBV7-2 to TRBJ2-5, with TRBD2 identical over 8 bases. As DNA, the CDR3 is TGTGCCAGCAGCATGGGACTAGAGGAGACCCAGTACTTC. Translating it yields CASSMGLEETQYF.